These T cell receptor beta chains were read from a single sample in a study of technical replicates of blood from a few donors. This table comes from immunoSEQ multiplex PCR, and its TCRdb copy is limited to in-frame clones, with some not included. The sample yields about 69,000 clones, over 75% seen once. Sequenced material: PBMCs. These receptors all come from a human donor in good health. Some clones in this sample may be carry-over from other donors' samples. Both conserved end residues are part of each CDR3. A D gene is named only where the DNA matches it firmly. Not all rows give a size; the values are once, few, many and, for expanded clones, a class.

CDR3nt | CDR3aa | d_gene | abundance | v_gene | len | j_gene
TGTGCCAGCAGTACGACGGAACAGGGATGGCAGCCCCAGCATTTT | CASSTTEQGWQPQHF | NA | NA | TRBV6-6 | 15 | TRBJ1-5
TGTGCCAGCAGCCGTACTAGCGGAAGGACCTACGAGCAGTACTTC | CASSRTSGRTYEQYF | TRBD2 | NA | TRBV14 | 15 | TRBJ2-7
TGTGCCAGCAGTTTAATGACTAGCGGGGTCGGTAATGAGCAGTTCTTC | CASSLMTSGVGNEQFF | TRBD2 | NA | TRBV7-2 | 16 | TRBJ2-1
TGTGCCAGCAGCTTGGGGACTAGTAGCGGGGAGCTGTTTTTT | CASSLGTSSGELFF | TRBD2 | NA | TRBV5-4 | 14 | TRBJ2-2
TGCGCCAGCAGCTTTGACAGTGGTAATGAAAAACTGTTTTTT | CASSFDSGNEKLFF | NA | NA | TRBV5-1 | 14 | TRBJ1-4
TGTGCCAGCAGTGGACAGTTTAACCAGCCCCAGCATTTT | CASSGQFNQPQHF | NA | NA | TRBV6-6 | 13 | TRBJ1-5
TGTGCCAGCAGTTATAGCGGGGCCCAAGAGACCCAGTACTTC | CASSYSGAQETQYF | TRBD2 | NA | TRBV7-9 | 14 | TRBJ2-5
TGTGCCAGCAGCTCAGCGGTTGTGACTCAAGAGCAGTACTTC | CASSSAVVTQEQYF | NA | NA | TRBV7-6 | 14 | TRBJ2-7
TGTGCCAGCAGCGTAACCGGGACAGCGAACACTGAAGCTTTCTTT | CASSVTGTANTEAFF | TRBD1 | NA | TRBV7-3 | 15 | TRBJ1-1
TGTGCCAGCAGCTTAATGGGCGGGAGGTCCTACAATGAGCAGTTCTTC | CASSLMGGRSYNEQFF | TRBD2 | NA | TRBV7-2 | 16 | TRBJ2-1
TGCGCCAGCAGGACCTCGACAGGGACAGATACGCAGTATTTT | CASRTSTGTDTQYF | TRBD1 | NA | TRBV5-1 | 14 | TRBJ2-3
TGCAGCGTGGCAGATCTTGGCGGGGGTCCTAACTATGGCTACACCTTC | CSVADLGGGPNYGYTF | NA | NA | TRBV29-1 | 16 | TRBJ1-2
TGTGCCAGCAGTGAGAGACAGGGGGCAAATCAGCCCCAGCATTTT | CASSERQGANQPQHF | TRBD1 | few | TRBV2 | 15 | TRBJ1-5
TGTGCCAGCAGTCCGGATTCGGGACAGGGCGTTCAGCCCCAGCATTTT | CASSPDSGQGVQPQHF | TRBD1 | once | TRBV28 | 16 | TRBJ1-5
TGTGCCAGCAGTGAAGTGGGGACACCCGCCCCCGGAGCTTTCTTT | CASSEVGTPAPGAFF | NA | NA | TRBV6-1 | 15 | TRBJ1-1
TGTGCCAGCAGCTTAGAGGGCAGGGGAGTTGTCTATGGCTACACCTTC | CASSLEGRGVVYGYTF | NA | once | TRBV7-2 | 16 | TRBJ1-2
TGTGCCAGCAGCGCGCTAGCGGCCCGCTACAATGAGCAGTTCTTC | CASSALAARYNEQFF | TRBD2 | NA | TRBV9 | 15 | TRBJ2-1
TGTGCCTGGAGTACGACAGGGGTGGGTGGCTACACCTTC | CAWSTTGVGGYTF | TRBD1 | NA | TRBV30 | 13 | TRBJ1-2
TGTGCCAGCAGCCCGGTGGGGCAGTCCTCGAATGGCTACACCTTC | CASSPVGQSSNGYTF | NA | once | TRBV9 | 15 | TRBJ1-2
TGTGCCACCAGCAGAGTTGGACTAGAGGGGGGAAATGAGCAGTTCTTC | CATSRVGLEGGNEQFF | NA | few | TRBV15 | 16 | TRBJ2-1
TGTGCCAGCAGCTTAGATGCGGCATACGAGCAGTACTTC | CASSLDAAYEQYF | NA | NA | TRBV11-2 | 13 | TRBJ2-7
TGCGCCAGCAGCTCACGGACTACTAAGATTGGCAATGAGCAGTTCTTC | CASSSRTTKIGNEQFF | NA | NA | TRBV5-1 | 16 | TRBJ2-1
TGTGCCAGCAGCGGACCGGGGTCCATCAGCTCCTACGAGCAGTACTTC | CASSGPGSISSYEQYF | NA | NA | TRBV5-5 | 16 | TRBJ2-7
TGTGCCAGCAGCCCGAGTACCGACAGGGGTATCTATGGCTACACCTTC | CASSPSTDRGIYGYTF | TRBD1 | NA | TRBV9 | 16 | TRBJ1-2
TGTGCCAGCAGCCTGGCCGACAGGACCTACAATGAGCAGTTCTTC | CASSLADRTYNEQFF | NA | NA | TRBV7-2 | 15 | TRBJ2-1
TGTGCCAGCAGCCTTCCGGGTAGGCGGAGCACAGATACGCAGTATTTT | CASSLPGRRSTDTQYF | NA | NA | TRBV13 | 16 | TRBJ2-3
TGTGCCAGCAGCTTAGGCTCCCTAGGAGAGCAGTACTTC | CASSLGSLGEQYF | NA | NA | TRBV25-1 | 13 | TRBJ2-7
TGTGCCTGGAGTCCGGGACAGGGCTACGAGCAGTACTTC | CAWSPGQGYEQYF | TRBD1 | NA | TRBV30 | 13 | TRBJ2-7
TGTGCCAGCAGCCAAGACCCGGGGGTCGAGACCCAGTACTTC | CASSQDPGVETQYF | NA | NA | TRBV11-2 | 14 | TRBJ2-5
TGTGCCATGGACACTAGCGGGAGTGCTAGCACAGATACGCAGTATTTT | CAMDTSGSASTDTQYF | TRBD2 | NA | TRBV10-3 | 16 | TRBJ2-3
TGTGCCAGCAGTTATGAGGGGGGGGGCACTGAAGCTTTCTTT | CASSYEGGGTEAFF | NA | NA | TRBV6-5 | 14 | TRBJ1-1
TGTGCCAGCAGCTTTTGGTCTAGCGGCCTAACCTACAATGAGCAGTTCTTC | CASSFWSSGLTYNEQFF | TRBD2 | NA | TRBV5-6 | 17 | TRBJ2-1
TGTGCCAGCAGTGATAGGACAGGGGCGATATTTCAGCCCCAGCATTTT | CASSDRTGAIFQPQHF | TRBD1 | NA | TRBV2 | 16 | TRBJ1-5
TGTGCCAGCAGCTTAGGGGTGGCGGGAGTGTGGAAGACCCAGTACTTC | CASSLGVAGVWKTQYF | TRBD2 | NA | TRBV7-2 | 16 | TRBJ2-5
TGCGCCAGCAGCTTGGGGCAGGGAAGTCCCCAGCATTTT | CASSLGQGSPQHF | NA | NA | TRBV5-1 | 13 | TRBJ1-5
TGTGCCAGCAGCGCGAAACTAGCTGGCACAGATACGCAGTATTTT | CASSAKLAGTDTQYF | NA | once | TRBV9 | 15 | TRBJ2-3
TGTGCTAGCTCCAGCGGGGGGGCGGTTTCCTACAATGAGCAGTTCTTC | CASSSGGAVSYNEQFF | TRBD2 | NA | TRBV12-5 | 16 | TRBJ2-1
TGTGCCTGGAGTCGAGGATGGGGGGATGGCTACACCTTC | CAWSRGWGDGYTF | NA | few | TRBV30 | 13 | TRBJ1-2